This T cell receptor beta chain was captured in a study of T cell repertoires in cytomegalovirus infection. On the study more broadly: Matching HLA type and CMV infection were both indicated by public TCR beta signatures. Whole-study results and caveats: HLA-C-restricted CMV clonotypes gave the most frequent clonotype in two of eight donors.

Germline loops: CDR1 DFQATT, CDR2 SNEGSKA (reference sequence). CDR3 length: 16 amino acids. J gave up 4 bases and V 5 bases, and 11 bases lay outside the gene matches. For this clonotype: Its target is not known.

MiXCR was run by TCRdb on the reads, yielding one entry per CDR3 protein. The sample gives around 540,000 distinct CDR3 sequences, more than 30% of which show up once; roughly 15% is in the top ten. The sample consisted of cultured PBMCs, taken from culture after CMV antigen stimulation. This TCR derives from a human donor in good health (CMV status not recorded). Some clones in this sample may be carry-over from other donors' samples. The J gene is TRBJ2-5, the V gene TRBV20-1; 12 nucleotides match TRBD2. The CDR3 sequence: CSARPTSGRRGETQYF. CDR3 nucleotide sequence: TGCAGTGCTCGACCAACTAGCGGGAGGAGAGGAGAGACCCAGTACTTC.